These T cell receptor beta chains were read from a single sample in a study of blood T cell repertoires in COVID-19. The assay was immunoSEQ multiplex PCR, and TCRdb's table has in-frame clones only and misses some. The sample records about 180,000 clones, roughly nine tenths being singletons. Sequencing was performed on peripheral blood. All receptors derive from a man aged 18 to 35 who had recovered from COVID-19. Both conserved end residues are part of each CDR3. Each record gives: clone size, D gene, V gene, J gene, CDR3 protein, CDR3 DNA. The D gene is left open where the match is weak. Some rows have no size entry. The others give once, few or many, or a class for an expanded clone.

few	-	TRBV4-3	TRBJ2-7	CASSQDLGAVEQYF	TGCGCCAGCAGCCAAGATCTGGGAGCGGTCGAGCAGTACTTC
-	-	TRBV9	TRBJ1-1	CASSVLEGSNTEAFF	TGTGCCAGCAGCGTATTAGAGGGCTCGAACACTGAAGCTTTCTTT
-	-	TRBV7-9	TRBJ1-2	CASSLEYSYYGYTF	TGTGCCAGCAGCTTAGAGTACAGCTACTATGGCTACACCTTC
-	TRBD2	TRBV5-1	TRBJ2-7	CASRSAGGGYEQYF	TGCGCCAGCAGGTCGGCGGGGGGTGGTTACGAGCAGTACTTC
-	-	TRBV7-9	TRBJ1-2	CASSRFTENYGYTF	TGTGCCAGCAGCCGATTTACTGAGAACTATGGCTACACCTTC
-	TRBD1	TRBV28	TRBJ2-5	CASSPRQGFVQETQYF	TGTGCCAGCAGTCCCCGACAGGGTTTCGTGCAAGAGACCCAGTACTTC
-	-	TRBV11-2	TRBJ1-5	CASSWGGTSQPQHF	TGTGCCAGCAGCTGGGGAGGGACGAGTCAGCCCCAGCATTTT
-	-	TRBV4-3	TRBJ2-3	CASSQDRGTSVADTQYF	TGCGCCAGCAGCCAAGATCGAGGGACATCCGTAGCAGATACGCAGTATTTT
-	-	TRBV4-3	TRBJ1-2	CASSHTGLGYGYTF	TGCGCCAGCAGCCACACAGGGTTGGGCTATGGCTACACCTTC
-	-	TRBV28	TRBJ2-5	CASSFWQVGADDQTQYF	TGTGCCAGCAGTTTTTGGCAGGTGGGGGCGGATGACCAGACCCAGTACTTC
-	TRBD2	TRBV2	TRBJ2-7	CASNWRPQTSGAYEQYF	TGTGCCAGCAACTGGAGGCCCCAGACTAGCGGAGCCTACGAGCAGTACTTC
-	TRBD2	TRBV27	TRBJ2-3	CASSFLLAGADTQYF	TGTGCCAGCAGTTTTCTGCTAGCGGGAGCAGATACGCAGTATTTT
-	-	TRBV5-6	TRBJ2-7	CASSSKPGHGYEQYF	TGTGCCAGCAGCTCAAAACCGGGACATGGATACGAGCAGTACTTC
-	TRBD2	TRBV3-1/TRBV3-2	TRBJ2-2	CASSQESGLAGDGNTGELFF	TGTGCCAGCAGCCAAGAAAGCGGACTAGCGGGAGATGGTAACACCGGGGAGCTGTTTTTT
-	TRBD1	TRBV7-8	TRBJ2-7	CASSLTGGVGGREQYF	TGTGCCAGCAGCCTGACAGGGGGCGTGGGGGGGCGCGAGCAGTACTTC
few	-	TRBV7-2	TRBJ2-2	CASSQTGQTYTGELFF	TGTGCCAGCAGCCAGACCGGACAGACATACACCGGGGAGCTGTTTTTT
few	-	TRBV27	TRBJ1-2	CASSPGGTYGYTF	TGTGCCAGCAGTCCCGGGGGGACCTATGGCTACACCTTC
-	TRBD2	TRBV5-1	TRBJ2-3	CASSWGTSAETQYF	TGCGCCAGCAGCTGGGGAACTAGCGCTGAAACGCAGTATTTT
-	TRBD2	TRBV5-4	TRBJ2-1	CASSSPGLASTSSYNEQFF	TGTGCCAGCAGCTCCCCGGGACTAGCGAGTACTAGCTCCTACAATGAGCAGTTCTTC
-	TRBD1	TRBV6-4	TRBJ2-3	CASSPTGTDTQYF	TGTGCCAGCAGCCCGACAGGGACAGATACGCAGTATTTT
-	-	TRBV7-2	TRBJ1-1	CASSLPFKSDTEAFF	TGTGCCAGCAGCTTGCCCTTTAAATCGGACACTGAAGCTTTCTTT
-	-	TRBV4-3	TRBJ1-5	CASSQDLLQPQHF	TGCGCCAGCAGCCAAGATCTTCTCCAGCCCCAGCATTTT
-	-	TRBV7-2	TRBJ2-7	CASSSRRATRGGSYEQYF	TGTGCCAGCAGCTCGCGGAGAGCGACTCGAGGAGGGTCCTACGAGCAGTACTTC
-	-	TRBV11-2	TRBJ2-1	CASSLATHPSYNEQFF	TGTGCCAGCAGCTTAGCCACACATCCGTCCTACAATGAGCAGTTCTTC
-	-	TRBV5-3	TRBJ2-7	CARSLATPTEQYF	TGTGCCAGAAGCTTAGCGACCCCCACGGAGCAGTACTTC
-	TRBD2	TRBV27	TRBJ2-7	CASSPLGLAGSYEQYF	TGTGCCAGCAGTCCACTGGGACTAGCGGGCTCCTACGAGCAGTACTTC
-	-	TRBV19	TRBJ2-3	CASSRTQRSTDTQYF	TGTGCCAGTAGTAGGACGCAGCGGAGCACAGATACGCAGTATTTT
-	-	TRBV9	TRBJ2-3	CASSVGGRTDTQYF	TGTGCCAGCAGCGTAGGGGGGCGAACAGATACGCAGTATTTT
-	-	TRBV7-9	TRBJ2-7	CASSLNPDEQYF	TGTGCCAGCAGCTTAAATCCCGACGAGCAGTACTTC
-	TRBD2	TRBV19	TRBJ2-3	CATRESGRAGTDTQYF	TGTGCCACTCGCGAGAGCGGGAGGGCCGGCACAGATACGCAGTATTTT
-	TRBD2	TRBV18	TRBJ2-1	CASSPLPRLAAAYNEQFF	TGTGCCAGCTCACCTCTACCGCGACTAGCGGCTGCCTACAATGAGCAGTTCTTC
-	TRBD2	TRBV4-3	TRBJ2-1	CASSQDPASGAYNEQFF	TGCGCCAGCAGCCAAGATCCGGCTAGCGGCGCCTACAATGAGCAGTTCTTC
-	-	TRBV25-1	TRBJ2-1	CASTYRDHEQFF	TGTGCCAGCACCTACAGGGATCATGAGCAGTTCTTC
-	TRBD2	TRBV9	TRBJ2-1	CASSVEPSGTQVQFF	TGTGCCAGCAGCGTAGAACCTAGCGGGACCCAGGTGCAGTTCTTC
-	-	TRBV2	TRBJ2-1	CASKLRDKPGDEQFF	TGTGCCAGTAAACTCCGGGACAAACCCGGGGATGAGCAGTTCTTC
-	TRBD1	TRBV28	TRBJ2-2	CASSTMTGTPGELFF	TGTGCCAGCAGTACAATGACAGGGACCCCCGGGGAGCTGTTTTTT
-	TRBD1	TRBV20-1	TRBJ1-2	CSAGGTGTF	TGCAGTGCCGGTGGGACAGGGACATTC
-	TRBD1	TRBV19	TRBJ2-7	CAAGGWRSEGSYEQYF	TGTGCCGCAGGGGGCTGGAGGAGCGAAGGGTCCTACGAGCAGTACTTC
once	-	TRBV11-2	TRBJ2-3	CASSLVGWRGRTDTQYF	TGTGCCAGCAGCTTAGTGGGGTGGAGGGGAAGAACAGATACGCAGTATTTT
-	-	TRBV6-4	TRBJ2-1	CASSPLPYNEQFF	TGTGCCAGCAGTCCACTCCCGTACAATGAGCAGTTCTTC
-	TRBD1	TRBV29-1	TRBJ2-3	CSVRQGVKTDTQYF	TGCAGCGTTAGGCAGGGGGTAAAGACAGATACGCAGTATTTT
-	-	TRBV27	TRBJ2-7	CASSFGVNPYEQYF	TGTGCCAGCAGTTTCGGAGTTAATCCCTACGAGCAGTACTTC
-	TRBD2	TRBV9	TRBJ2-7	CASSAGLAASLRPYEQYF	TGTGCCAGCAGCGCGGGACTAGCGGCATCCCTGAGACCCTACGAGCAGTACTTC
-	-	TRBV6-5	TRBJ2-7	CASGATGDRRTQYF	TGTGCCAGCGGGGCCACCGGAGACCGCAGAACGCAGTACTTC
-	-	TRBV12-3/TRBV12-4	TRBJ2-7	CASRHQNSYEQYF	TGTGCCAGCAGGCATCAGAATTCCTACGAGCAGTACTTC
-	-	TRBV6-2/TRBV6-3	TRBJ2-3	CASSYPSDTQYF	TGTGCCAGCAGTTACCCCTCGGATACGCAGTATTTT
-	TRBD1	TRBV19	TRBJ2-2	CASKRQGADTGELFF	TGTGCCAGTAAAAGACAGGGGGCCGACACCGGGGAGCTGTTTTTT
-	-	TRBV6-5	TRBJ1-2	CASTAGRYGYTF	TGTGCCAGCACGGCGGGACGTTATGGCTACACCTTC
few	TRBD1	TRBV5-1	TRBJ2-7	CASRRGQGTYEQYF	TGCGCCAGCAGACGGGGACAGGGGACCTACGAGCAGTACTTC
once	-	TRBV19	TRBJ2-6	CASSTTAFSGANVLTF	TGTGCCAGTAGCACGACAGCTTTCTCTGGGGCCAACGTCCTGACTTTC
-	-	TRBV27	TRBJ2-7	CASSVRDSYEQYF	TGTGCCAGCAGCGTACGGGACTCCTACGAGCAGTACTTC
-	-	TRBV9	TRBJ1-3	CASSGGGAASSGNTIYF	TGTGCCAGCAGCGGCGGAGGGGCGGCGAGCTCTGGAAACACCATATATTTT
-	TRBD1	TRBV6-1	TRBJ1-2	CASSDDRVYGYTF	TGTGCCAGCAGTGACGACAGGGTATATGGCTACACCTTC
-	-	TRBV3-1/TRBV3-2	TRBJ2-7	CASSPGRGDYEQYF	TGTGCCAGCAGCCCCGGCAGGGGTGACTACGAGCAGTACTTC
-	TRBD2	TRBV14	TRBJ2-1	CASSQVLSLAGGNEQFF	TGTGCCAGCAGCCAAGTCCTCAGCCTAGCGGGAGGCAATGAGCAGTTCTTC
-	-	TRBV7-2	TRBJ1-1	CASSFLGREAFF	TGTGCCAGCAGCTTCCTAGGCCGTGAAGCTTTCTTT
-	TRBD2	TRBV5-1	TRBJ2-1	CASSPTIAGVDNEQFF	TGCGCCAGCAGTCCAACAATAGCGGGAGTAGACAATGAGCAGTTCTTC
few	-	TRBV27	TRBJ1-3	CASSLSGSGNTIYF	TGTGCCAGCAGTCTCAGTGGCTCTGGAAACACCATATATTTT
-	TRBD2	TRBV5-5	TRBJ2-7	CASSLAPSGSGSPMWREQYF	TGTGCCAGCAGCTTGGCCCCAAGCGGGAGTGGTTCCCCGATGTGGAGGGAGCAGTACTTC
few	-	TRBV7-3	TRBJ2-1	CATSAAHGSQDEQFF	TGTGCCACTTCAGCAGCTCACGGGTCACAAGATGAGCAGTTCTTC